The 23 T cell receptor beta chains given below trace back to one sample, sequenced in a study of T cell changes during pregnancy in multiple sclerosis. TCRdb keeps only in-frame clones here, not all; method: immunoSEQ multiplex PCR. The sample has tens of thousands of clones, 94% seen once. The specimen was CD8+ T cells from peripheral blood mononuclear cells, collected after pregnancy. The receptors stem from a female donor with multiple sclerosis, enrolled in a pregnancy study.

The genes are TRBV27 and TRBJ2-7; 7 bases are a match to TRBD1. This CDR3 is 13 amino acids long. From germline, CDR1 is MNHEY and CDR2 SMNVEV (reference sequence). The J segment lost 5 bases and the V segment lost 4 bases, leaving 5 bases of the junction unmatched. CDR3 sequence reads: CASSSHRGDEQYF. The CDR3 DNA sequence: TGTGCCAGCAGTTCGCACAGGGGCGACGAGCAGTACTTC.

The DNA for the CDR3 is TGTGCCAGCAGTTTGGAGGCTAGCGGGGGGTACGAGCAGTACTTC. This gives the protein CASSLEASGGYEQYF. The chain is built from TRBV28 and TRBJ2-7; 11 bases are a match to TRBD2. The germline gives CDR1 MDHEN, CDR2 SYDVKM. With 3 bases clipped from V and 4 bases from J, the junction kept 5 bases outside the gene matches. This CDR3 region has 15 residues.

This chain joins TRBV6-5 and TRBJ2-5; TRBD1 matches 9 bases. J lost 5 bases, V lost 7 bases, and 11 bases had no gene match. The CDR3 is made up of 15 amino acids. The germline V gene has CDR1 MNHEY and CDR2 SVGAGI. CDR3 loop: CASTLGTGPSETQYF. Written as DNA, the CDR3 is TGTGCCAGCACCCTAGGGACAGGGCCGTCCGAGACCCAGTACTTC.

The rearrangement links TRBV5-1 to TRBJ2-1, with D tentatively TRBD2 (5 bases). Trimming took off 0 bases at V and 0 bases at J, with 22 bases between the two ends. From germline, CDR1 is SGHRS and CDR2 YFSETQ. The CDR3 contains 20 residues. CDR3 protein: CASSLAPAEVYLSSYNEQFF. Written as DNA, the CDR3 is TGCGCCAGCAGCTTGGCCCCAGCGGAGGTATACCTTTCCTCCTACAATGAGCAGTTCTTC. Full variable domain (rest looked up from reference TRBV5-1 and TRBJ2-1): KAGVTQTPRYLIKTRGQQVTLSCSPISGHRSVSWYQQTPGQGLQFLFEYFSETQRNKGNFPGRFSGRQFSNSRSEMNVSTLELGDSALYLCASSLAPAEVYLSSYNEQFFGPGTRLTVL.

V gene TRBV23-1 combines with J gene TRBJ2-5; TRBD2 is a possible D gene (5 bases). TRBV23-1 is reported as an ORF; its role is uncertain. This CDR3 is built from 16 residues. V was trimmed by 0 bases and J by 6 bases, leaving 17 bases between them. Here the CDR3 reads CASSQSGSGVLKTQYF. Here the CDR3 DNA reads TGCGCCAGCAGTCAATCTGGGTCCGGGGTTCTGAAGACCCAGTACTTC.

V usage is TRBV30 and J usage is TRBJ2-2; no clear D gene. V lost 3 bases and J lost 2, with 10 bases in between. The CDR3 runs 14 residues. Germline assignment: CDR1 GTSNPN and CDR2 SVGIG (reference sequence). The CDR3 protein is CAWRGDPNTGELFF. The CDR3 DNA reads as TGTGCCTGGAGAGGAGACCCAAACACCGGGGAGCTGTTTTTT.

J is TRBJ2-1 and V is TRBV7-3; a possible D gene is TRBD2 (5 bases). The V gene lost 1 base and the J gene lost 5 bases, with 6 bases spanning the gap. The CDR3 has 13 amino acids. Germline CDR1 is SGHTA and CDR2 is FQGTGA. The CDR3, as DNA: TGTGCCAGCAGCTTAAACGGGAACAATGAGCAGTTCTTC. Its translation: CASSLNGNNEQFF.

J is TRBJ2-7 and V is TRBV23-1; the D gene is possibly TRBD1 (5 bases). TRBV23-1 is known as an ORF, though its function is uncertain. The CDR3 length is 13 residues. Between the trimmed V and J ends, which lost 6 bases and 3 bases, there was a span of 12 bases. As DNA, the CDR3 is TGCGCCAGCAGGGGGCTACCCGTCTACGAGCAGTACTTC. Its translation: CASRGLPVYEQYF.

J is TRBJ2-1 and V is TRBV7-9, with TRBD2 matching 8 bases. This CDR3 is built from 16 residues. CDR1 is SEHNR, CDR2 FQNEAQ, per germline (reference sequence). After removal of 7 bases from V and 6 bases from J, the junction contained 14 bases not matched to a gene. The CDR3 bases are TGTGCCAGCACCGCTTGGGTTAGCGGGACCCCCAATGAGCAGTTCTTC. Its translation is CASTAWVSGTPNEQFF.

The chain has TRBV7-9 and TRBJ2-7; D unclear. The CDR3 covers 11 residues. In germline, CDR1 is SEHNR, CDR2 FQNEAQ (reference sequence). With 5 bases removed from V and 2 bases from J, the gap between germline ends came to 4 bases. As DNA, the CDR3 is TGTGCCAGCAGCCACACCTACGAGCAGTACTTC. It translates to CASSHTYEQYF.

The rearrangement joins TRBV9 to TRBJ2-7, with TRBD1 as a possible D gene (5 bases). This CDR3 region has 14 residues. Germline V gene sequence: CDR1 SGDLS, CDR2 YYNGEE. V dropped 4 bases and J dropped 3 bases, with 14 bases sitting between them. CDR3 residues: CASSSSSQGYEQYF. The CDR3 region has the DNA TGTGCCAGCAGCAGTAGTAGCCAGGGCTACGAGCAGTACTTC.

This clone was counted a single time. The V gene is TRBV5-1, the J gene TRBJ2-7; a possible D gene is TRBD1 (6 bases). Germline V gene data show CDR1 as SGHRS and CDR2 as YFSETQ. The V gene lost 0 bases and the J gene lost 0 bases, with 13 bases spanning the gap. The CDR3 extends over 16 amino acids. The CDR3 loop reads CASSLVPTGSSYEQYF. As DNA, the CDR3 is TGCGCCAGCAGCTTGGTCCCGACAGGAAGCTCCTACGAGCAGTACTTC.

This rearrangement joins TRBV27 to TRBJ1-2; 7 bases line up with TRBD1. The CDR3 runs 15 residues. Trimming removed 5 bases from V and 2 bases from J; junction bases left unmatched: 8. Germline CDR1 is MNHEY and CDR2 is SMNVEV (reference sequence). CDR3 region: CASSPMTGRNYGYTF. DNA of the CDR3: TGTGCCAGCAGTCCAATGACAGGGAGGAACTATGGCTACACCTTC.

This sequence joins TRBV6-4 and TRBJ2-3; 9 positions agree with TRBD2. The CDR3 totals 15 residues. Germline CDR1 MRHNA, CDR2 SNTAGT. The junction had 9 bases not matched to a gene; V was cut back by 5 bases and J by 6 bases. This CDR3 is CASSRLAEGGDTQYF. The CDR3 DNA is TGTGCCAGCAGTCGACTAGCGGAGGGGGGGGATACGCAGTATTTT.

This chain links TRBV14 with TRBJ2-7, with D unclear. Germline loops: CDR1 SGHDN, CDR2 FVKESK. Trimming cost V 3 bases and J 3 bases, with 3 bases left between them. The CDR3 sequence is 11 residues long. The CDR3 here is CASSHGYEQYF. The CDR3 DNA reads TGTGCCAGCAGCCACGGCTACGAGCAGTACTTC.

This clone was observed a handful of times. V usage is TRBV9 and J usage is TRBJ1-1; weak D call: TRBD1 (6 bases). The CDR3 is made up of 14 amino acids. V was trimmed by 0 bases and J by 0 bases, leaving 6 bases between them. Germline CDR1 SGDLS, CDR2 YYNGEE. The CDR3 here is CASSVGTVNTEAFF. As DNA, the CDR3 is TGTGCCAGCAGCGTAGGGACAGTGAACACTGAAGCTTTCTTT.

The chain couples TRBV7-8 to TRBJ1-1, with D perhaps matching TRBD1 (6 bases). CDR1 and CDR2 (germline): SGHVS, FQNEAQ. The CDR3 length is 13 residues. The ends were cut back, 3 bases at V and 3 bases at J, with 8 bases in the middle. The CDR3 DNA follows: TGTGCCAGCAGCTTTTACAGGGACACTGAAGCTTTCTTT. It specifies CASSFYRDTEAFF. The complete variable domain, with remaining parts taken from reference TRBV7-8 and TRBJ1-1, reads GAGVSQSPRYKVAKRGQDVALRCDPISGHVSLFWYQQALGQGPEFLTYFQNEAQLDKSGLPSDRFFAERPEGSVSTLKIQRTQQEDSAVYLCASSFYRDTEAFFGQGTRLTVV.

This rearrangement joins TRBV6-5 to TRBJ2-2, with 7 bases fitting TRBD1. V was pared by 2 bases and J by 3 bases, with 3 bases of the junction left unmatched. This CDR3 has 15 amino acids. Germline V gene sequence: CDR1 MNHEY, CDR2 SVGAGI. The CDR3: CASSYVGQYTGELFF. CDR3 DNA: TGTGCCAGCAGTTACGTGGGACAGTACACCGGGGAGCTGTTTTTT.

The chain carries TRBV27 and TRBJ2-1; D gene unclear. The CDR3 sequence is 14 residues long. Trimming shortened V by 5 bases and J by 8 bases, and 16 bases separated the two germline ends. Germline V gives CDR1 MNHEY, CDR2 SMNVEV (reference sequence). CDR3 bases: TGTGCCAGCAGTCCCTGGAGAATAGACTATGAGCAGTTCTTC. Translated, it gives CASSPWRIDYEQFF.

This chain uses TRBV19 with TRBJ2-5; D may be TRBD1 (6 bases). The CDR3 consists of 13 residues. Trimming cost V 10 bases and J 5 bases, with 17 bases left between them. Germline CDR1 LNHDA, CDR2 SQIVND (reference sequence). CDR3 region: CATNWGHGETQYF. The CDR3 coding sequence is TGTGCCACCAACTGGGGGCACGGGGAGACCCAGTACTTC.

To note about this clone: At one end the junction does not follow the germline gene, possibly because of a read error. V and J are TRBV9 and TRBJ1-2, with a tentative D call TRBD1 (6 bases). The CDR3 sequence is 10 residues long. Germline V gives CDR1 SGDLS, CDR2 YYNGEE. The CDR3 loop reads CASSGRDTTF. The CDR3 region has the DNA TGTGCCAGCAGCGGACGGGACACTACTTTC.

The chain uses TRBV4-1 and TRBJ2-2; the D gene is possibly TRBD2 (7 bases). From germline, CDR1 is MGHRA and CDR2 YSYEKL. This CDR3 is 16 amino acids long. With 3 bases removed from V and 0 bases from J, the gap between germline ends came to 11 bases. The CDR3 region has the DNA TGCGCCAGCAGCCAGGGGGGGCATCCGAACACCGGGGAGCTGTTTTTT. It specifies CASSQGGHPNTGELFF.

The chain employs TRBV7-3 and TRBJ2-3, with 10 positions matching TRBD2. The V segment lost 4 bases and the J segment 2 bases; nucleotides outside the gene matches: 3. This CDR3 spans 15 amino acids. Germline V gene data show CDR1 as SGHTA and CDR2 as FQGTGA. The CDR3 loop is CASSSGLADTDTQYF. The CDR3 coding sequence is TGTGCCAGCAGCTCAGGACTAGCGGACACAGATACGCAGTATTTT.